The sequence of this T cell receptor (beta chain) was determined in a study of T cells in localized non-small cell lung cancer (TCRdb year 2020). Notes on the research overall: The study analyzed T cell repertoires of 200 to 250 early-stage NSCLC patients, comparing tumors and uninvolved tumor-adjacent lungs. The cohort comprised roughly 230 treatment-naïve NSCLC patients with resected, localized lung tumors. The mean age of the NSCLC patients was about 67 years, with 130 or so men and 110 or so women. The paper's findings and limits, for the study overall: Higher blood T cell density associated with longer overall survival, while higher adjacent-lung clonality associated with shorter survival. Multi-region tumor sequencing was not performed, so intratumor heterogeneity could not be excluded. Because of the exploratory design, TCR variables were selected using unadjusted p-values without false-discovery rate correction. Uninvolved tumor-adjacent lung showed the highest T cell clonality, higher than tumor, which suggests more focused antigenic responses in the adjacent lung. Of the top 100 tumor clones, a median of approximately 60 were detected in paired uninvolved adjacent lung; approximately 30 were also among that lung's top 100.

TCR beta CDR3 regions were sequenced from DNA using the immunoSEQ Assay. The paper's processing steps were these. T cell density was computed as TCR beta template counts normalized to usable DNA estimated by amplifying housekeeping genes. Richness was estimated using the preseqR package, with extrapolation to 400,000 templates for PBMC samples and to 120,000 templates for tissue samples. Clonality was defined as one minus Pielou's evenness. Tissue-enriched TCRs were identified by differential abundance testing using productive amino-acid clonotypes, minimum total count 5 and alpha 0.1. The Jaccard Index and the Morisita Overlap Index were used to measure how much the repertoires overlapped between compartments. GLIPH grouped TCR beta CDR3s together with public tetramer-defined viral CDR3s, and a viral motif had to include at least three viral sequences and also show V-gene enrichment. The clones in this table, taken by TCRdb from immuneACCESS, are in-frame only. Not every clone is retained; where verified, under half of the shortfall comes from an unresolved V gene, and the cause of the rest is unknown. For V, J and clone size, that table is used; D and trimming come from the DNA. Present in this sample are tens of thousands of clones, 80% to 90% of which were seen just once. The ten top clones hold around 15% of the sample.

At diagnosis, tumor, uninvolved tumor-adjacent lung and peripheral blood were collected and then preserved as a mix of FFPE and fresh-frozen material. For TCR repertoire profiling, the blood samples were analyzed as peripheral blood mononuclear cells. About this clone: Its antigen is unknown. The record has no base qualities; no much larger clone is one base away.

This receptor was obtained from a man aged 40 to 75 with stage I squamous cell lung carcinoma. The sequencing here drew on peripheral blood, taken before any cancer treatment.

For the CDR3, the sequence is CASSPGTGGFEQYF. The nucleotide sequence reads as follows: TGCGCCAGCAGCCCCGGGACAGGAGGGTTCGAGCAGTACTTC. The rearranged chain carries TRBV5-1 and TRBJ2-7; TRBD1 lines up with 8 middle nucleotides. In the germline V gene, CDR1 corresponds to SGHRS and CDR2 to YFSETQ. V lost 4 bases and J lost 6 bases, and the count of bases not matched to a germline gene is 9. Reading from cysteine to phenylalanine, the CDR3 counts 14 amino acids. The CDR3 DNA has 42 bases and is translated from base 1.